The 28 T cell receptor beta chains given below trace back to one sample, sequenced in a study of response to subunit inactivated influenza vaccine. Via MiXCR, TCRdb re-called the RT-PCR reads, giving one row per CDR3 protein. Of about 780,000 distinct CDR3 sequences listed, around 20% are singletons. The sequencing here drew on PBMCs from blood, taken 4 to 6 days after vaccination. The receptors here all came from a man aged 50 to 59 who received an inactivated influenza vaccine.

This clonotype was observed a handful of times. This chain links TRBV7-2 with TRBJ2-7, with D unclear. The CDR3 loop spans 14 amino acids. Trimming shortened V by 0 bases and J by 3 bases, and 9 bases separated the two germline ends. Germline CDR1 reads SGHTA; CDR2 reads FQGNSA. CDR3 sequence: CASSLAVSLYEQYF. In DNA form, the CDR3 reads TGTGCCAGCAGCTTAGCGGTCAGCCTCTACGAGCAGTACTTC.

J is TRBJ1-1 and V is TRBV29-1, with TRBD1 matching over 7 bases. CDR3 length: 13 amino acids. The ends lost 6 bases at V and 2 bases at J; junction bases unmatched: 6. Germline V CDR1 and CDR2: SQVTM, ANQGSEA. Here the CDR3 reads CSVSGQVNTEAFF. CDR3 nucleotides: TGCAGCGTGAGTGGACAGGTAAACACTGAAGCTTTCTTT. Full variable domain (outside the CDR3, taken from reference TRBV29-1 and TRBJ1-1): SAVISQKPSRDICQRGTSLTIQCQVDSQVTMMFWYRQQPGQSLTLIATANQGSEATYESGFVIDKFPISRPNLTFSTLTVSNMSPEDSSIYLCSVSGQVNTEAFFGQGTRLTVV.

The chain has TRBV5-1 and TRBJ2-7; 11 bases fit TRBD2. This CDR3 is built from 16 residues. Unmatched junction bases numbered 7, after V lost 1 base and J lost 4 bases. Germline CDR1 and CDR2: SGHRS and YFSETQ. This chain's CDR3 is CASSLTGTSGIYEQYF. CDR3 coding DNA: TGCGCCAGCAGCTTGACGGGGACTAGCGGAATTTACGAGCAGTACTTC.

This clonotype turned up a few times. This chain links TRBV5-1 with TRBJ1-6, with 7 bases lining up with TRBD1. After removal of 4 bases from V and 11 bases from J, the junction contained 12 bases not matched to a gene. The germline gives CDR1 SGHRS, CDR2 YFSETQ. This CDR3 has 15 amino acids. The CDR3 loop is CASSRSTGSVTPLHF. CDR3 in DNA: TGCGCCAGCAGCCGATCGACAGGGAGTGTGACACCCCTCCACTTT. Full variable domain (missing parts from reference TRBV5-1 and TRBJ1-6): KAGVTQTPRYLIKTRGQQVTLSCSPISGHRSVSWYQQTPGQGLQFLFEYFSETQRNKGNFPGRFSGRQFSNSRSEMNVSTLELGDSALYLCASSRSTGSVTPLHFGNGTRLTVT.

The chain is built from TRBV6-5 and TRBJ2-1; TRBD2 matches 10 bases. Trimming took 0 bases from V and 15 from J; bases not matched to a gene: 11. CDR1 and CDR2 from the germline V gene are MNHEY and SVGAGI. The CDR3 contains 15 residues. CDR3 protein: CASSYSPSGGQVWFF. The CDR3 nucleotides are TGTGCCAGCAGTTACTCCCCTAGCGGGGGCCAAGTCTGGTTCTTC.

On this clonotype itself: One end of the junction does not line up with germline, which may come from a read error. The chain has TRBV12-3 or TRBV12-4 and TRBJ2-5; D perhaps matches TRBD2 (6 bases). The CDR3 totals 16 residues. The CDR3 loop reads CASRYSFGSMQETQHF. In DNA form, the CDR3 reads TGTGCCAGCAGGTACTCCTTCGGGAGTATGCAAGAGACCCAGCACTTC.

The chain has TRBV4-1 and TRBJ2-6, with a weak D call TRBD1 (6 bases). V gave up 2 bases and J gave up 2 bases, with 13 bases separating them. CDR1 is MGHRA and CDR2 is YSYEKL in the germline V gene. CDR3 length: 17 amino acids. The CDR3, as DNA: TGCGCCAGCAGCCAATATCCAGGGGTAACTGGGGCCAACGTCCTGACTTTC. It translates to CASSQYPGVTGANVLTF.

This clonotype was seen many times. V and J are TRBV20-1 and TRBJ2-1, with D perhaps TRBD1 (6 bases). Trimming removed 3 bases at V and 3 bases at J, with 12 bases between. CDR3 length: 14 amino acids. In germline, CDR1 is DFQATT, CDR2 SNEGSKA (reference sequence). CDR3 amino acids: CSASRGGGYNEQFF. The CDR3, as DNA: TGCAGTGCTAGTCGTGGGGGCGGCTACAATGAGCAGTTCTTC.

J is TRBJ2-7 and V is TRBV6-2 or TRBV6-3, with D tentatively TRBD1 or TRBD2 (6 bases each). The CDR3 sequence is 15 residues long. Germline values: CDR1 MNHEY, CDR2 SVGEGT. With 7 bases removed from V and 0 bases from J, the gap between germline ends came to 16 bases. The CDR3, as DNA: TGTGCCAGCAATTCCGGGGGCAGACCCTCCTACGAGCAGTACTTC. Its translation: CASNSGGRPSYEQYF.

The genes are TRBV7-9 and TRBJ2-7, with D perhaps being TRBD1 or TRBD2 (5 bases each). The germline V gene has CDR1 SEHNR and CDR2 FQNEAQ (reference sequence). Trimming pared 3 bases from V and 2 bases from J, leaving 20 bases between. This CDR3 comprises 17 residues. This chain's CDR3 is CASSLGQGGGTAYEQYF. The CDR3 coding sequence is TGTGCCAGCAGCTTGGGGCAGGGTGGTGGGACGGCCTACGAGCAGTACTTC. Full variable domain (rest looked up from reference TRBV7-9 and TRBJ2-7): DTGVSQNPRHKITKRGQNVTFRCDPISEHNRLYWYRQTLGQGPEFLTYFQNEAQLEKSRLLSDRFSAERPKGSFSTLEIQRTEQGDSAMYLCASSLGQGGGTAYEQYFGPGTRLTVT.

This clonotype occurred a few times. The rearrangement uses TRBV5-1 and TRBJ1-1; 7 bases are shared with TRBD1. The length of the CDR3 is 14 residues. The V gene's germline CDR1 is SGHRS and CDR2 YFSETQ. Unmatched junction bases numbered 11, after V lost 7 bases and J lost 5 bases. In DNA, the CDR3 is TGCGCCAGCCGGCGACAGGGAGGGGATACTGAAGCTTTCTTT. Translated, it gives CASRRQGGDTEAFF.

The chain links TRBV10-3 to TRBJ2-3; D gene unclear. The V and J ends lost 6 bases and 5 bases respectively, with 12 bases between them. CDR1 and CDR2 (germline): ENHRY, SYGVKD. This CDR3 is 13 amino acids long. CDR3 DNA: TGTGCCATCAGGGGATCCCAGGAAGATACGCAGTATTTT. This gives the protein CAIRGSQEDTQYF.

The table lists this clonotype with a few counts. The chain links TRBV5-1 to TRBJ2-5, with a weak D call TRBD1 (6 bases). Looked up from germline, CDR1 is SGHRS and CDR2 is YFSETQ. The CDR3 spans 17 residues. V shed 3 bases and J shed 1 base, with 19 bases lying between them. CDR3 sequence: CASSSTPGQGLQETQYF. For the CDR3, the DNA is TGCGCCAGCAGCTCTACCCCGGGACAAGGCCTCCAAGAGACCCAGTACTTC. The whole variable domain, filled in from reference TRBV5-1 and TRBJ2-5, reads KAGVTQTPRYLIKTRGQQVTLSCSPISGHRSVSWYQQTPGQGLQFLFEYFSETQRNKGNFPGRFSGRQFSNSRSEMNVSTLELGDSALYLCASSSTPGQGLQETQYFGPGTRLLVL.

This clonotype was detected ten times or more. The chain carries TRBV29-1 and TRBJ1-4; D is perhaps TRBD1 (5 bases). The V gene lost 6 bases and the J gene lost 3 bases, with 17 bases spanning the gap. The CDR3 contains 15 residues. Looked up from germline, CDR1 is SQVTM and CDR2 is ANQGSEA. The chain's CDR3 is CSVRRGVGANEKLFF. Here the CDR3 DNA reads TGCAGCGTGAGACGGGGGGTTGGAGCTAATGAAAAACTGTTTTTT.

There are a few counts of this clonotype. CDR3 coding DNA: TGTGCCAGCAGCTTAATGCCCCGTGGAGGGGGGCCTTCCTACAATGAGCAGTTCTTC. This codes for CASSLMPRGGGPSYNEQFF. The J gene is TRBJ2-1, the V gene TRBV7-3; TRBD1 or TRBD2 may be the D gene (6 bases each). Trimming cost V 1 base and J 1 base, with 20 bases left between them. This CDR3 contains 19 residues. Germline values: CDR1 SGHTA, CDR2 FQGTGA.

This clonotype was seen a handful of times. The gene calls are TRBV12-3 or TRBV12-4 and TRBJ2-2; D not certain. The CDR3 is 13 amino acids. The V end was cut by 8 bases, the J end by 5 bases, with 12 bases between. CDR3 residues: CASFGPGTGELFF. DNA for the CDR3: TGTGCCAGCTTTGGACCCGGGACCGGGGAGCTGTTTTTT.

This clonotype turned up a few times. V is TRBV12-3 or TRBV12-4 and J is TRBJ2-5, with TRBD2 matching over 9 bases. V trimming: 5 bases; J trimming: 5 bases; junction bases outside the gene matches: 6. This CDR3 has 14 amino acids. The CDR3 loop is CASSVRGGPETQYF. Here the CDR3 DNA reads TGTGCCAGCAGTGTGCGGGGGGGCCCGGAGACCCAGTACTTC.

There are a few counts of this clonotype. This sequence joins TRBV28 and TRBJ2-7; 14 positions agree with TRBD2. CDR1 is MDHEN, CDR2 SYDVKM, per germline. The V gene end was trimmed by 6 bases and the J gene end by 5 bases; junction bases not matched to a gene: 6. CDR3 length: 15 amino acids. Here the CDR3 DNA reads TGTGCCAGCAGCTCGCCGGGACTAGCGGGAGACGAGCAGTACTTC. Its translation is CASSSPGLAGDEQYF.

This sequence joins TRBV18 and TRBJ1-1, with no clear D. The CDR3 contains 15 residues. With 3 bases removed from V and 0 bases from J, the gap between germline ends came to 11 bases. The V gene's germline CDR1 is KGHSH and CDR2 LQKENI. The CDR3 protein is CASSPFAGMNTEAFF. The DNA for the CDR3 is TGTGCCAGCTCACCCTTCGCGGGGATGAACACTGAAGCTTTCTTT.

This clonotype was counted many times. This chain uses TRBV20-1 with TRBJ1-2; 7 nucleotides match TRBD1. Germline CDR1 is DFQATT and CDR2 is SNEGSKA (reference sequence). This CDR3 has 13 residues. The V and J ends lost 5 bases and 1 base, in that order; junction bases with no gene match: 4. CDR3 in DNA: TGCAGTGCTCCACAGGGGAATAACTATGGCTACACCTTC. Encoded protein: CSAPQGNNYGYTF.

This clonotype was observed once. V gene TRBV10-1 combines with J gene TRBJ2-3; no definite D call. Trimming removed 2 bases at V and 6 bases at J, with 12 bases between. Germline lookup yields CDR1 WNHNN and CDR2 SYGVQD (reference sequence). This CDR3 spans 14 amino acids. For the CDR3, the DNA is TGCGCCAGCAGTGAGGGGTTCGGAGTGGATACGCAGTATTTT. Translating it yields CASSEGFGVDTQYF.

This clonotype was counted between two and nine times. The chain is built from TRBV9 and TRBJ2-7, with 7 bases fitting TRBD1. The CDR3 is 13 residues long. J lost 7 bases, V lost 0 bases, and 4 bases had no gene match. Germline values: CDR1 SGDLS, CDR2 YYNGEE. The CDR3 is CASSVAPDREQYF. The CDR3 bases are TGTGCCAGCAGCGTAGCCCCGGACAGGGAGCAGTACTTC.

This clonotype was recorded many times. The chain links TRBV7-9 to TRBJ2-5; D unresolved. Trimming pared 1 base from V and 4 bases from J, leaving 7 bases between. The CDR3 totals 13 residues. Germline V gene lookup returns CDR1 SEHNR and CDR2 FQNEAQ (reference sequence). The CDR3 bases are TGTGCCAGCAGCTTAGGGAGCGTAGAGACCCAGTACTTC. Translation: CASSLGSVETQYF. The whole variable domain, remainder taken from reference TRBV7-9 and TRBJ2-5, is DTGVSQNPRHKITKRGQNVTFRCDPISEHNRLYWYRQTLGQGPEFLTYFQNEAQLEKSRLLSDRFSAERPKGSFSTLEIQRTEQGDSAMYLCASSLGSVETQYFGPGTRLLVL.

The chain employs TRBV20-1 and TRBJ2-3, with D unresolved. CDR3 length: 10 amino acids. V dropped 5 bases and J dropped 5 bases, with 5 bases sitting between them. Germline V gives CDR1 DFQATT, CDR2 SNEGSKA (reference sequence). CDR3: CSAGGDTQYF. The CDR3 nucleotides are TGCAGTGCTGGCGGAGATACGCAGTATTTT.

V gene TRBV20-1 combines with J gene TRBJ2-1; D call uncertain. Germline-derived CDR1 and CDR2 are DFQATT and SNEGSKA (reference sequence). CDR3 size: 17 residues. V lost 0 bases to trimming and J lost 4 bases, with 19 bases between them. The CDR3: CSARDRDKGIRYNEQFF. The DNA for the CDR3 is TGCAGTGCTAGAGATCGCGATAAAGGAATAAGGTACAATGAGCAGTTCTTC.

This clonotype was seen a handful of times. The J gene is TRBJ2-5, the V gene TRBV28; 8 bases line up with TRBD1. Trimming cost V 9 bases and J 4 bases; bases outside gene matches: 13. The germline gives CDR1 MDHEN, CDR2 SYDVKM. CDR3 length: 15 residues. Here the CDR3 reads CASQTPGGAIETQYF. CDR3 sequence (DNA): TGTGCCAGTCAAACCCCAGGGGGCGCGATAGAGACCCAGTACTTC.

This clonotype was seen only a few times. The V gene is TRBV7-3, the J gene TRBJ2-3; D perhaps matches TRBD2 (6 bases). Germline lookup yields CDR1 SGHTA and CDR2 FQGTGA. Trimming cost V 1 base and J 2 bases, with 10 bases left between them. The CDR3 is 15 residues long. CDR3 amino acids: CASSLIASATDTQYF. The CDR3 nucleotides read TGTGCCAGCAGCTTAATAGCTAGCGCCACAGATACGCAGTATTTT.

CDR3 protein: CASSEGTGGAVDYGYTF. The CDR3 region has the DNA TGTGCCAGCTCAGAAGGGACAGGGGGCGCGGTGGACTATGGCTACACCTTC. The chain has TRBV18 and TRBJ1-2; TRBD1 aligns across 12 bases. From germline, CDR1 is KGHSH and CDR2 LQKENI. The CDR3 totals 17 residues. The trim removed 5 bases at V and 3 bases at J, leaving 10 bases unmatched.